This T cell receptor beta chain was recorded in a study of CD8 T cells in ankylosing spondylitis (dated by TCRdb to about 2017). In the study overall: The study set out to find disease-linked TCR variants by profiling T cell receptor beta repertoires in ankylosing spondylitis patients and healthy donors. The full study cohort comprised around 23 ankylosing spondylitis patients and 85 to 120 healthy donors. Peripheral blood was sampled, and synovial fluid was additionally collected from ankylosing spondylitis patients.

There are 16 amino acids in the CDR3, from cysteine to phenylalanine inclusive. Only the CDR3 region is kept as DNA, spanning 48 bases read in frame from base 1. A distance of 12 bases separates the germline ends of V and J, which lose 3 bases and 0 bases respectively. Taken from the germline V gene, the CDR1 and CDR2 loops are MGHRA and YSYEKL. Overall results and qualifications from the work: According to the report, matched synovial fluid samples from ankylosing spondylitis patients were significantly enriched for the disease-linked clones. A CD8+ phenotype was shown by the disease-linked clones, which were found at relatively low frequencies in peripheral blood. Some TCR beta motif variants had previously been reported in synovial fluid and blood of reactive arthritis patients, which suggested common disease-initiation mechanisms. Blood from ankylosing spondylitis patients appeared to be characterized by a TCR beta motif made up of eight highly homologous amino acid variants.

Concerning this clonotype itself: The target of this receptor is not known. The input lacks base qualities; no much larger clone sits a single base away.

TCRdb shows the sequencer as Illumina HiSeq 2500. TCR beta libraries were prepared by quantitative 5'-RACE with molecular barcodes. The study's own analysis went as follows. A new computational method, built on a probabilistic model of VDJ rearrangement, was used to identify disease-linked TCR variants. TCRdb took the public reads, trimmed them with fastp at Q25, ran MiXCR for clone calling and kept in-frame beta chains. Duplicate CDR3 protein sequences are folded into a single record with the most common DNA and genes. V and J calls and clone size were set by TCRdb, not the authors. This sample is represented by about 340,000 distinct CDR3 sequences; 20% to 25% of them were singletons. The ten largest clonotypes hold around 12% of the sample.

The sample consisted of blood, either unsorted or a sorted T cell fraction (not recorded which). The rearrangement combines TRBV4-1 with TRBJ2-1, with the D gene not confidently named. The receptor was isolated from a male donor with ankylosing spondylitis or in good health (not recorded which). The sequenced DNA: TGCGCCAGCAGCCATCGCTCCGCGGTCTCCTACAATGAGCAGTTCTTC. This encodes CASSHRSAVSYNEQFF.